A selection of T cell receptor beta chains follows, all from one sample in a study of T cell responses to AZD1222 COVID-19 vaccine. Some clones are missing from TCRdb's copy, which holds only in-frame ones; the method was immunoSEQ multiplex PCR. The profile covers about 150,000 clones, with roughly nine tenths appearing a single time and approximately 5.1% taken by the ten largest. Sequenced material: peripheral blood, taken on day 0 of MenACWY control vaccination. The receptors originated from an adult in good health. The CDR3 runs from the conserved cysteine through the conserved F or W. The order of the fields is J gene, D gene, clone size, V gene, CDR3 protein, CDR3 DNA. D genes are given only for firm matches. Rows may omit the clone size; those that give it use once, few, many or a size class.

J: TRBJ2-1
D: .
size: .
V: TRBV5-6
CDR3: CASSTGLQPYNEQFF
DNA: TGTGCCAGCAGCACCGGACTACAACCCTACAATGAGCAGTTCTTC

J: TRBJ1-5
D: .
size: once
V: TRBV18
CDR3: CASSPGREDQPQHF
DNA: TGTGCCAGCTCACCTGGAAGGGAGGATCAGCCCCAGCATTTT

J: TRBJ1-1
D: .
size: .
V: TRBV7-3
CDR3: CASSPIGGEAFF
DNA: TGTGCCAGCAGCCCCATAGGCGGGGAAGCTTTCTTT

J: TRBJ2-3
D: .
size: .
V: TRBV19
CDR3: CASHTRATTDTQYF
DNA: TGTGCCAGTCATACAAGGGCCACCACAGATACGCAGTATTTT

J: TRBJ2-5
D: TRBD2
size: .
V: TRBV6-5
CDR3: CASRPGTSATQYF
DNA: TGTGCCAGCAGACCCGGGACTAGCGCCACCCAGTACTTC

J: TRBJ1-5
D: TRBD1
size: .
V: TRBV28
CDR3: CASSLLPGQGYQPQHF
DNA: TGTGCCAGCAGTTTACTTCCGGGACAGGGTTATCAGCCCCAGCATTTT

J: TRBJ1-2
D: .
size: .
V: TRBV14
CDR3: CASSLIGYGYTF
DNA: TGTGCCAGCAGTCTGATAGGCTATGGCTACACCTTC

J: TRBJ1-1
D: .
size: .
V: TRBV6-4
CDR3: CASSRVWDTEAFF
DNA: TGTGCCAGCAGTCGGGTCTGGGACACTGAAGCTTTCTTT

J: TRBJ2-1
D: TRBD2
size: .
V: TRBV10-2
CDR3: CASRVRGLAGPQFF
DNA: TGCGCCAGCAGAGTTCGGGGACTAGCGGGACCCCAGTTCTTC

J: TRBJ2-3
D: .
size: .
V: TRBV6-2/TRBV6-3
CDR3: CASTPDGSTDTQYF
DNA: TGTGCCAGCACCCCAGACGGGAGTACAGATACGCAGTATTTT

J: TRBJ2-1
D: TRBD1
size: .
V: TRBV6-5
CDR3: CASTRGQGINEQFF
DNA: TGTGCCAGCACCCGTGGACAGGGGATCAATGAGCAGTTCTTC

J: TRBJ2-1
D: TRBD2
size: .
V: TRBV10-3
CDR3: CAISRGGGNEQFF
DNA: TGTGCCATCAGCCGCGGGGGTGGCAATGAGCAGTTCTTC

J: TRBJ1-1
D: .
size: .
V: TRBV14
CDR3: CASSQVQGGTEAFF
DNA: TGTGCCAGCAGCCAAGTCCAGGGCGGTACTGAAGCTTTCTTT

J: TRBJ1-4
D: .
size: once
V: TRBV6-2/TRBV6-3
CDR3: CASSSYKTTNEKLFF
DNA: TGTGCCAGCAGCTCCTACAAGACAACTAATGAAAAACTGTTTTTT

J: TRBJ1-3
D: .
size: .
V: TRBV18
CDR3: CASSPLLGHLSSGNTIYF
DNA: TGTGCCAGCTCACCCCTTCTCGGACACCTAAGCTCTGGAAACACCATATATTTT

J: TRBJ1-1
D: .
size: .
V: TRBV10-3
CDR3: CAINSGRGGTEAFF
DNA: TGTGCCATAAACTCCGGGCGGGGAGGAACTGAAGCTTTCTTT

J: TRBJ2-1
D: TRBD2
size: .
V: TRBV5-1
CDR3: CASSFGTRDYNEQFF
DNA: TGCGCCAGCAGCTTCGGGACTAGGGATTACAATGAGCAGTTCTTC

J: TRBJ1-5
D: .
size: .
V: TRBV4-1
CDR3: CASSQSDPGPGDQPQHF
DNA: TGCGCCAGCAGCCAGTCAGACCCAGGACCCGGCGATCAGCCCCAGCATTTT

J: TRBJ1-5
D: .
size: once
V: TRBV6-5
CDR3: CASREMQQPQHF
DNA: TGTGCCAGCAGAGAGATGCAGCAGCCCCAGCATTTT

J: TRBJ2-3
D: .
size: .
V: TRBV29-1
CDR3: CSVEKGSDTQYF
DNA: TGCAGCGTCGAAAAAGGCTCGGATACGCAGTATTTT

J: TRBJ1-6
D: .
size: .
V: TRBV11-3
CDR3: CASSSTANSPLHF
DNA: TGTGCCAGCAGTTCGACAGCAAATTCACCCCTCCACTTT

J: TRBJ2-7
D: .
size: few
V: TRBV6-1
CDR3: CASSEMDRKYYEQYF
DNA: TGTGCCAGCAGTGAAATGGACAGAAAGTACTACGAGCAGTACTTC

J: TRBJ2-2
D: .
size: .
V: TRBV9
CDR3: CASSVIPQATGELFF
DNA: TGTGCCAGCAGCGTAATTCCACAGGCCACCGGGGAGCTGTTTTTT

J: TRBJ1-2
D: TRBD1
size: .
V: TRBV7-2
CDR3: CASSPTGGGNGYTF
DNA: TGTGCCAGCAGCCCCACAGGGGGCGGGAATGGCTACACCTTC

J: TRBJ1-5
D: .
size: .
V: TRBV5-1
CDR3: CASSWGPESNQPQHF
DNA: TGCGCCAGCAGCTGGGGACCGGAGAGCAATCAGCCCCAGCATTTT

J: TRBJ2-1
D: TRBD2
size: .
V: TRBV24-1
CDR3: CATSDASGGLYNEQFF
DNA: TGTGCCACCAGTGATGCTAGCGGGGGCCTCTACAATGAGCAGTTCTTC

J: TRBJ2-2
D: TRBD2
size: once
V: TRBV7-9
CDR3: CASSLARGTSVDGELFF
DNA: TGTGCCAGCAGCTTAGCGCGTGGGACTAGCGTGGACGGGGAGCTGTTTTTT

J: TRBJ1-4
D: .
size: .
V: TRBV5-1
CDR3: CASSLQDSEKLFF
DNA: TGCGCCAGCAGCTTGCAGGACAGCGAAAAACTGTTTTTT

J: TRBJ2-3
D: TRBD2
size: .
V: TRBV7-9
CDR3: CASSARTSEAPDTQYF
DNA: TGTGCCAGCAGCGCCCGGACTAGCGAGGCCCCGGATACGCAGTATTTT

J: TRBJ1-1
D: .
size: .
V: TRBV19
CDR3: CASSIYMNTEAFF
DNA: TGTGCCAGTAGTATATACATGAACACTGAAGCTTTCTTT

J: TRBJ1-1
D: .
size: .
V: TRBV19
CDR3: CASKVQHGTEAFF
DNA: TGTGCCAGTAAAGTCCAGCATGGCACTGAAGCTTTCTTT

J: TRBJ1-1
D: TRBD1
size: .
V: TRBV15
CDR3: CATSRDRDRPNTEAFF
DNA: TGTGCCACCAGCAGAGATCGGGACAGGCCGAACACTGAAGCTTTCTTT

J: TRBJ2-3
D: .
size: .
V: TRBV5-4
CDR3: CASSLGGGNTDTQYF
DNA: TGTGCCAGCAGCTTGGGTGGGGGGAACACAGATACGCAGTATTTT

J: TRBJ2-1
D: .
size: .
V: TRBV5-1
CDR3: CASSRDSSYNEQFF
DNA: TGCGCCAGCAGTAGGGATAGCTCCTACAATGAGCAGTTCTTC

J: TRBJ2-2
D: .
size: .
V: TRBV28
CDR3: CASTGDEGNTGELFF
DNA: TGTGCCAGCACCGGGGACGAGGGAAACACCGGGGAGCTGTTTTTT

J: TRBJ2-1
D: TRBD1
size: .
V: TRBV19
CDR3: CASSMGQYNEQFF
DNA: TGTGCCAGTAGTATGGGACAGTACAATGAGCAGTTCTTC

J: TRBJ2-1
D: .
size: .
V: TRBV24-1
CDR3: CATGGRMAEQFF
DNA: TGTGCCACCGGGGGGAGGATGGCTGAGCAGTTCTTC

J: TRBJ1-2
D: .
size: .
V: TRBV12-5
CDR3: CASGAGTAGGYTF
DNA: TGTGCTAGTGGTGCAGGGACGGCCGGGGGCTACACCTTC

J: TRBJ1-1
D: .
size: .
V: TRBV18
CDR3: CASSPRGDETEAFF
DNA: TGTGCCAGCTCACCAAGGGGGGATGAGACTGAAGCTTTCTTT

J: TRBJ1-4
D: TRBD1
size: .
V: TRBV18
CDR3: CASRGQLNEKLFF
DNA: TGTGCCAGCCGGGGACAGCTTAATGAAAAACTGTTTTTT

J: TRBJ1-2
D: .
size: .
V: TRBV28
CDR3: CAASGRDGYGYTF
DNA: TGTGCCGCATCCGGGAGGGACGGGTATGGCTACACCTTC

J: TRBJ2-2
D: .
size: once
V: TRBV14
CDR3: CASSQVRSRGLFF
DNA: TGTGCCAGCAGCCAAGTAAGATCAAGGGGGCTGTTTTTT

J: TRBJ2-5
D: TRBD2
size: .
V: TRBV19
CDR3: CASSMPSGETQYF
DNA: TGTGCCAGTAGTATGCCTAGCGGAGAGACCCAGTACTTC

J: TRBJ1-6
D: .
size: .
V: TRBV6-6
CDR3: CASSQGTSVGSPLHF
DNA: TGTGCCAGCAGTCAGGGGACATCCGTCGGGTCACCCCTCCACTTT

J: TRBJ1-2
D: .
size: .
V: TRBV11-2
CDR3: CASSLGRESYGYTF
DNA: TGTGCCAGCAGCTTAGGCAGGGAGAGCTATGGCTACACCTTC

J: TRBJ2-1
D: TRBD2
size: .
V: TRBV7-9
CDR3: CASSLGRGTSGSVRNEQFF
DNA: TGTGCCAGCAGCTTGGGGAGGGGGACTAGCGGGAGTGTCAGGAATGAGCAGTTCTTC

J: TRBJ1-2
D: TRBD1
size: .
V: TRBV18
CDR3: CASSPPGQGHYGYTF
DNA: TGTGCCAGCTCACCGCCGGGACAGGGGCACTATGGCTACACCTTC

J: TRBJ2-2
D: .
size: .
V: TRBV6-4
CDR3: CASSDRVRATGELFF
DNA: TGTGCCAGCAGTGACAGGGTTCGCGCCACCGGGGAGCTGTTTTTT

J: TRBJ1-2
D: .
size: .
V: TRBV2
CDR3: CASTQGRNYGYTF
DNA: TGTGCCAGCACCCAAGGCAGGAACTATGGCTACACCTTC

J: TRBJ1-2
D: .
size: .
V: TRBV19
CDR3: CASNLPGDARDNYGYTF
DNA: TGTGCCAGTAACCTTCCGGGGGACGCACGCGATAACTATGGCTACACCTTC

J: TRBJ1-2
D: .
size: .
V: TRBV12-3/TRBV12-4
CDR3: CASSSGIGTRRLF
DNA: TGTGCCAGCAGTTCCGGAATAGGGACAAGACGGCTCTTC

J: TRBJ1-2
D: .
size: .
V: TRBV12-3/TRBV12-4
CDR3: CANRGRDHKYTF
DNA: TGTGCCAACAGAGGCCGGGACCACAAATACACCTTC

J: TRBJ2-1
D: .
size: .
V: TRBV19
CDR3: CASSIEQGIENEQFF
DNA: TGTGCCAGTAGTATCGAACAGGGAATAGAAAATGAGCAGTTCTTC